These 18 T cell receptor beta chains originate from one sample sequenced in a study of T cell responses to AZD1222 COVID-19 vaccine. Profiling relied on immunoSEQ multiplex PCR, and the TCRdb table lists in-frame clones only, not all of them. Of 120,000 or so clones in the sample, around nine tenths are singletons; the top ten hold about 5.4%. The material was peripheral blood, obtained on day 0 of AZD1222 vaccination. Receptor source: an adult in good health.

This sequence joins TRBV6-5 and TRBJ2-3; D is possibly TRBD1 (6 bases). The germline V and J ends were trimmed by 0 bases and 0 bases, with 10 bases remaining between them. The CDR3 sequence is 16 residues long. CDR1 is MNHEY and CDR2 is SVGAGI in the germline V gene. CDR3 nucleotides: TGTGCCAGCAGTTACTCGAACGGACAGAGCACAGATACGCAGTATTTT. This codes for CASSYSNGQSTDTQYF.

The chain carries TRBV19 and TRBJ2-7, with 7 bases aligning to TRBD2. V dropped 6 bases and J dropped 2; count of bases not matched to a gene: 10. Germline V gives CDR1 LNHDA, CDR2 SQIVND (reference sequence). The CDR3 is 15 amino acids. The CDR3 nucleotides read TGTGCCAGTAGCGAAACGGGGACTAAAACCTACGAGCAGTACTTC. Protein product: CASSETGTKTYEQYF. Filled out from reference TRBV19 and TRBJ2-7, the complete variable domain reads DGGITQSPKYLFRKEGQNVTLSCEQNLNHDAMYWYRQDPGQGLRLIYYSQIVNDFQKGDIAEGYSVSREKKESFPLTVTSAQKNPTAFYLCASSETGTKTYEQYFGPGTRLTVT.

This rearrangement joins TRBV6-2 or TRBV6-3 to TRBJ1-6; 9 bases align to TRBD1. Trimming took 2 bases from V and 4 from J; bases not matched to a gene: 6. CDR3 length equals 17 residues. Germline CDR1 MNHEY, CDR2 SVGEGT. The CDR3 reads CASSYVDRGPYNSPLHF. The CDR3 DNA follows: TGTGCCAGCAGTTACGTGGACAGGGGTCCTTATAATTCACCCCTCCACTTT.

The genes are TRBV30 and TRBJ2-5; D may be TRBD1 or TRBD2 (5 bases each). The germline gives CDR1 GTSNPN, CDR2 SVGIG (reference sequence). Trimming removed 8 bases from V and 2 bases from J, with 15 bases in between. This CDR3 comprises 13 residues. CDR3 nucleotides: TGTGCCCCCCAGAGGGGATGGCAAGAGACCCAGTACTTC. Its translation: CAPQRGWQETQYF.

The J gene is TRBJ1-4, the V gene TRBV6-5; tentative D call: TRBD1 (5 bases). Trimming cost V 5 bases and J 4 bases, with 14 bases left between them. Germline-derived CDR1 and CDR2 are MNHEY and SVGAGI. This CDR3 has 15 residues. CDR3 nucleotide sequence: TGTGCCAGCAGTCCGACCGGGGGGGGTAATGAAAAACTGTTTTTT. Its translation is CASSPTGGGNEKLFF.

The chain couples TRBV30 to TRBJ1-5; D perhaps matches TRBD1 (5 bases). Germline V CDR1 and CDR2: GTSNPN, SVGIG (reference sequence). The CDR3 spans 13 residues. V was shortened by 3 bases and J by 9 bases, with 15 bases between the two germline ends. CDR3 loop: CAWSSGTHRPQHF. CDR3 nucleotide sequence: TGTGCCTGGAGCTCGGGGACCCACAGGCCCCAGCATTTT.

The chain combines TRBV6-2 or TRBV6-3 with TRBJ1-2, with D hard to call. The CDR3 is 12 amino acids. In germline, CDR1 is MNHEY, CDR2 SVGEGT. V was pared by 5 bases and J by 0 bases, with 4 bases between. CDR3 nucleotide sequence: TGTGCCAGCAGTCGAACTAACTATGGCTACACCTTC. Its protein product is CASSRTNYGYTF.

The rearrangement uses TRBV5-1 and TRBJ2-3; tentatively, D is TRBD1 or TRBD2 (5 bases each). The CDR3 loop spans 13 amino acids. V lost 0 bases and J lost 6, with 8 bases in between. Germline V gene lookup returns CDR1 SGHRS and CDR2 YFSETQ. The chain's CDR3 is CASSLAWGDTQYF. CDR3 in DNA: TGCGCCAGCAGCTTGGCCTGGGGGGATACGCAGTATTTT.

J is TRBJ2-2 and V is TRBV5-6, with unresolved D. This CDR3 has 15 amino acids. V lost 0 bases, J lost 0 bases, and 6 bases lay in between. Looked up from germline, CDR1 is SGHDT and CDR2 is YYEEEE. CDR3 nucleotide sequence: TGTGCCAGCAGCTTGGAACCGACGAACACCGGGGAGCTGTTTTTT. It codes for CASSLEPTNTGELFF.

V is TRBV19 and J is TRBJ2-3, with D possibly matching TRBD1 (6 bases). There are 14 residues in the CDR3. In germline, CDR1 is LNHDA, CDR2 SQIVND (reference sequence). Trimming removed 6 bases at V and 2 bases at J, with 12 bases between. This CDR3 is CASSNRQATDTQYF. CDR3 in DNA: TGTGCCAGTAGCAACCGACAGGCCACAGATACGCAGTATTTT.

The chain employs TRBV15 and TRBJ1-5; D remains ambiguous. This CDR3 region has 15 residues. Germline V gives CDR1 LNHNV, CDR2 YYDKDF (reference sequence). Trimming removed 3 bases at V and 5 bases at J, with 14 bases between. The CDR3 DNA follows: TGTGCCACCAGCAGGCTCGGACGGACGGATCAGCCCCAGCATTTT. As protein: CATSRLGRTDQPQHF.

As DNA, the CDR3 is TGTGCCAGCAGTCTCGGGGGGAACACCGGGGAGCTGTTTTTT. As protein: CASSLGGNTGELFF. V usage is TRBV9 and J usage is TRBJ2-2, with D tentatively TRBD2 (6 bases). The CDR3 extends over 14 amino acids. Trimming left V 5 bases short and J 1 base short, with 9 bases between. Looked up from germline, CDR1 is SGDLS and CDR2 is YYNGEE.

This chain uses TRBV4-2 with TRBJ2-2; 8 bases are a match to TRBD2. The germline CDR1 and CDR2 sequences are LGHNA and YNFKEQ. The CDR3 is 16 residues long. The V gene end was trimmed by 11 bases and the J gene end by 6 bases; junction bases not matched to a gene: 17. For the CDR3, the DNA is TGTGCCCCCACCCAAGACCGGGGGGGGTGGGCCGGGGAGCTGTTTTTT. This translates into CAPTQDRGGWAGELFF.

This clone turned up a few times. The gene calls are TRBV19 and TRBJ1-1; 7 nucleotides agree with TRBD1. Looked up from germline, CDR1 is LNHDA and CDR2 is SQIVND (reference sequence). The CDR3 is 12 residues long. J lost 6 bases, V lost 6 bases, and 4 bases had no gene match. The CDR3 nucleotides are TGTGCCAGTAGATACAGGGGCGCTGAAGCTTTCTTT. Residues: CASRYRGAEAFF.

The chain couples TRBV28 to TRBJ1-5; 11 bases agree with TRBD1. The J segment lost 5 bases and the V segment lost 4 bases, leaving 1 base of the junction unmatched. Germline CDR1 reads MDHEN; CDR2 reads SYDVKM. The CDR3 covers 14 residues. The CDR3 loop reads CASSSGQGDQPQHF. CDR3 DNA sequence: TGTGCCAGCAGTTCGGGACAGGGGGATCAGCCCCAGCATTTT.

The chain employs TRBV7-2 and TRBJ1-5; 11 bases match TRBD1. CDR1 is SGHTA, CDR2 FQGNSA, per germline. The CDR3 has 15 amino acids. The junction had 6 bases not matched to a gene; V was cut back by 7 bases and J by 4 bases. CDR3 amino acids: CASNQGQGANQPQHF. Here the CDR3 DNA reads TGTGCCAGCAACCAAGGACAGGGGGCAAATCAGCCCCAGCATTTT.

The chain joins TRBV27 to TRBJ1-4, with 8 bases that match TRBD1. Per germline, CDR1 MNHEY and CDR2 SMNVEV (reference sequence). V trimming: 5 bases; J trimming: 0 bases; junction bases outside the gene matches: 8. The CDR3 is 17 residues long. CDR3 amino acids: CASSPWTGRSTNEKLFF. In nucleotides, the CDR3 is TGTGCCAGCAGTCCATGGACAGGGCGCTCAACTAATGAAAAACTGTTTTTT.

This chain joins TRBV6-5 and TRBJ1-2, with 9 bases lining up with TRBD1. V lost 2 bases and J lost 5; bases outside the gene matches: 9. Germline-derived CDR1 and CDR2 are MNHEY and SVGAGI. The CDR3 spans 16 residues. DNA for the CDR3: TGTGCCAGCAGTTACCAACAGGGGGCGCTTGGGTATGGCTACACCTTC. Its translation: CASSYQQGALGYGYTF.